The 10 T cell receptor beta chains presented below share a single source sample, sequenced in a study of CD8 T cells in Susac syndrome. An input of roughly 0.5 to 1 ug of RNA was subjected to reverse transcription using random hexamers. TCRdb itself ran the immunoSEQ multiplex PCR reads through MiXCR, one entry per CDR3 protein. Of 150,000 to 250,000 distinct CDR3 sequences listed, about 96% were seen once; the top ten hold around 0.085%. Source material: CD4+ T cells from PBMCs. Source of these receptors: a human donor with multiple sclerosis.

The J gene is TRBJ2-5, the V gene TRBV12-3 or TRBV12-4; 7 nucleotides align to TRBD1. V lost 6 bases to trimming and J lost 1 base; unmatched junction nucleotides: 8. The CDR3 contains 15 residues. Written as DNA, the CDR3 is TGTGCCAGCAGCTTCTTCGGACAGGTCCAAGAGACCCAGTACTTC. Translating it yields CASSFFGQVQETQYF.

The chain has TRBV15 and TRBJ2-1; no clear D gene. Trimming pared 0 bases from V and 9 bases from J, leaving 18 bases between. This CDR3 region has 16 residues. Per germline, CDR1 LNHNV and CDR2 YYDKDF (reference sequence). CDR3 amino acids: CATSRDRVDLTGEQFF. Written as DNA, the CDR3 is TGTGCCACCAGCAGAGATAGGGTGGATTTAACGGGTGAGCAGTTCTTC.

The V call is TRBV7-2, the J call TRBJ2-3; 7 bases match TRBD2. CDR1 is SGHTA, CDR2 FQGNSA, per germline. This CDR3 spans 13 amino acids. Trimming took 5 bases from V and 8 from J; bases not matched to a gene: 7. CDR3 in DNA: TGTGCCAGCAGCACCGGGACTATACCTACGCAGTATTTT. Protein product: CASSTGTIPTQYF.

The genes are TRBV6-5 and TRBJ2-3, with 10 nucleotides matching TRBD2. Germline CDR1 and CDR2: MNHEY and SVGAGI. V dropped 4 bases and J dropped 13; count of bases not matched to a gene: 5. The CDR3 has 12 residues. The chain's CDR3 is CASSSSGSREYF. CDR3 nucleotides: TGTGCCAGCAGTTCTAGCGGGAGTAGGGAGTATTTT.

The table lists this clonotype with a few counts. The chain carries TRBV3-1 and TRBJ2-1; 7 bases line up with TRBD2. This CDR3 spans 15 amino acids. CDR1 LGHDT and CDR2 YNNKEL come from the germline V gene (reference sequence). J gave up 4 bases and V 3 bases, and 6 bases lay outside the gene matches. This CDR3 is CASSQGQRGYNEQFF. The CDR3 bases are TGTGCCAGCAGCCAGGGCCAGCGGGGATACAATGAGCAGTTCTTC.

The rearrangement links TRBV15 to TRBJ2-7, with 9 nucleotides matching TRBD2. This CDR3 contains 17 residues. V lost 0 bases and J lost 6; bases outside the gene matches: 12. Germline-derived CDR1 and CDR2 are LNHNV and YYDKDF (reference sequence). The CDR3 bases are TGTGCCACCAGCAGAGATAGGATAGCGGGAGCCTTGGTCGAGCAGTACTTC. It codes for CATSRDRIAGALVEQYF.

The gene calls are TRBV20-1 and TRBJ1-6; D possibly corresponds to TRBD1 (6 bases). Germline V lookup: CDR1 DFQATT, CDR2 SNEGSKA (reference sequence). The CDR3 has 14 residues. The V end lost 5 bases, the J end lost 7 bases, and 15 bases lay between the germline ends. The CDR3 loop reads CSAPDRTVNSPLHF. In DNA form, the CDR3 reads TGCAGTGCTCCAGACCGGACAGTCAATTCACCCCTCCACTTT.

This chain joins TRBV3-1 and TRBJ1-2, with D unclear. This CDR3 has 13 amino acids. Germline assignment: CDR1 LGHDT and CDR2 YNNKEL (reference sequence). V lost 3 bases to trimming and J lost 4 bases, with 9 bases between them. Here the CDR3 DNA reads TGTGCCAGCAGCCACTCGGGGATCTATGGCTACACCTTC. It codes for CASSHSGIYGYTF.

The chain has TRBV30 and TRBJ1-5; D is unclear. Germline V gene sequence: CDR1 GTSNPN, CDR2 SVGIG (reference sequence). V lost 2 bases and J lost 5, with 10 bases in between. The CDR3 runs to 13 residues. For the CDR3, the DNA is TGTGCCTGGAGTATTCAATCGCATCAGCCCCAGCATTTT. Translation gives CAWSIQSHQPQHF.

The V and J genes are TRBV7-2 and TRBJ1-5, with a tentative D call TRBD1 (6 bases). CDR3 length equals 15 residues. Trimming shortened V by 1 base and J by 2 bases, and 9 bases separated the two germline ends. From germline, CDR1 is SGHTA and CDR2 FQGNSA. The CDR3 loop reads CASSLEAGGNQPQHF. In nucleotides, the CDR3 is TGTGCCAGCAGCTTAGAGGCAGGGGGCAATCAGCCCCAGCATTTT.